This T cell receptor (beta chain) was obtained from a study of shared clonotypes between healthy human individuals. Germline V lookup: CDR1 SGHAT, CDR2 FQNNGV. Between the trimmed V and J ends, which lost 7 bases and 5 bases, there was a span of 13 bases. The CDR3 is 13 residues long. Measured with immunoSEQ multiplex PCR; TCRdb has only the in-frame clones, and not every one. This repertoire shows 450,000 to 600,000 clones, more than 65% found once; its top ten account for over 10%. V and J are TRBV11-2 and TRBJ2-3; TRBD2 might be the D (6 bases). The TCR comes from a woman aged 40 to 55 in good health. Some clones in this sample may be carry-over from other donors' samples. Sequenced input: PBMCs. This chain's CDR3 is CASTSGGIDTQYF. CDR3 sequence (DNA): TGTGCCAGCACCTCTGGGGGGATAGATACGCAGTATTTT.